This TCR beta chain comes out of a study of blood T cell repertoires in COVID-19. The overall study: Acute and convalescent COVID-19 specimens originated in the United States, Italy and Spain. PBMCs, B-cell-depleted T cells, or T cells were the source of the cDNA or gDNA that made up the material.

Sequencing was performed with immunoSEQ multiplex PCR; in TCRdb, only in-frame clones are kept and a portion is missing. The sample consists of 70,000 or so clones, about 83% of them appearing once. This CDR3 region has 15 residues. V was pared by 5 bases and J by 8 bases, with 10 bases of the junction left unmatched. CDR1 SGHVS and CDR2 FQNEAQ come from the germline V gene. The sequence came from a woman of 80 years or more with acute or convalescent COVID-19. V is TRBV7-8 and J is TRBJ1-3; 9 bases are a match to TRBD1. Sequenced sample: peripheral blood. CDR3 residues: CASSGQGTLGDTIYF. CDR3 nucleotides: TGTGCCAGCAGCGGACAGGGGACGTTAGGTGACACCATATATTTT.